This T cell receptor (beta chain) was observed in a study of early T cells in non-severe SARS-CoV-2 infection. About the study: RNA in bulk from unsorted whole blood was sequenced, and chains were unpaired.

This clonotype was seen at least ten times. What it binds is not known. Study results and caveats: There was a bias toward anti-spike CD8 responses in VDJdb matching, which missed private and CD4 specificities.

The CDR3 extends over 13 amino acids. Germline V gene lookup returns CDR1 MNHNY and CDR2 SVGAGI (reference sequence). Trimming left V 9 bases short and J 0 bases short, with 12 bases between. The TCR library protocol attached unique molecular identifiers to the individual cDNA molecules. MiXCR was run by TCRdb on the 5' RACE reads, yielding one entry per CDR3 protein. Among tens of thousands of distinct CDR3 sequences listed, about 15% were seen once. What was sequenced was whole blood. This TCR was recovered from an adult who was a healthcare worker with PCR-confirmed SARS-CoV-2 infection or an uninfected control (not recorded which). The J gene is TRBJ2-7, the V gene TRBV6-6; D possibly corresponds to TRBD2 (6 bases). The CDR3 sequence is CASLERVSYEQYF. The CDR3, as DNA: TGTGCCAGTCTGGAGCGGGTCTCCTACGAGCAGTACTTC.